One and the same sample provided the 30 T cell receptor beta chains below, sequenced in a study of glioma-infiltrating T cells after dendritic cell vaccination. Described time point: after dendritic cell vaccination, including at tumor progression/relapse. Repertoires were generated with immunoSEQ multiplex PCR, while TCRdb's copy carries only in-frame clones and drops some. The repertoire holds 75,000 to 95,000 clones, with around 86% as singletons. The sequencing here drew on blood, taken after dendritic cell vaccination. The receptor source for this set is a human donor with glioblastoma.

This rearrangement joins TRBV13 to TRBJ1-2; D possibly corresponds to TRBD1 (5 bases). V lost 0 bases and J 5 bases, leaving 10 bases between the germline ends. The CDR3 extends over 14 amino acids. Germline V lookup: CDR1 PRHDT, CDR2 FYEKMQ (reference sequence). CDR3 bases: TGTGCCAGCAGCTTAGGCAGGGAAAGATATGGCTACACCTTC. It encodes CASSLGRERYGYTF. The full variable domain, completed using reference TRBV13 and TRBJ1-2, is AAGVIQSPRHLIKEKRETATLKCYPIPRHDTVYWYQQGPGQDPQFLISFYEKMQSDKGSIPDRFSAQQFSDYHSELNMSSLELGDSALYFCASSLGRERYGYTFGSGTRLTVV.

This chain links TRBV5-1 with TRBJ1-2; no reliable D call. V lost 4 bases to trimming and J lost 8 bases, with 15 bases between them. This CDR3 has 13 amino acids. The V gene's germline CDR1 is SGHRS and CDR2 YFSETQ. The CDR3 DNA follows: TGCGCCAGCAGCCCCACTCGTCCGGGAGGCTACACCTTC. Protein: CASSPTRPGGYTF.

V usage is TRBV23-1 and J usage is TRBJ2-4; TRBD1 agrees at 7 bases. TRBV23-1 is annotated as an ORF whose role is uncertain. V shed 0 bases, J shed 1 base, and the junction held 6 bases outside the gene matches. This CDR3 has 17 amino acids. The CDR3 coding sequence is TGCGCCAGCAGTCAATCAGGAAACAGGGGTGCCAAAAACATTCAGTACTTC. Translating it yields CASSQSGNRGAKNIQYF.

The rearrangement joins TRBV6-5 to TRBJ1-2; D may be TRBD1 (6 bases). CDR3 length: 16 amino acids. The germline V gene encodes CDR1 MNHEY and CDR2 SVGAGI. Trimming pared 4 bases from V and 1 base from J, leaving 16 bases between. CDR3 sequence reads: CASSSTGTTFNYGYTF. CDR3 DNA: TGTGCCAGCAGTTCGACCGGGACAACGTTTAACTATGGCTACACCTTC.

DNA of the CDR3: TGTGCCAGCAGCTTAAGTCCACAGGGGAGTGAAAAACTGTTTTTT. It yields the protein CASSLSPQGSEKLFF. The J gene is TRBJ1-4, the V gene TRBV11-2; 7 positions match TRBD1. The CDR3 runs 15 residues. Germline CDR1 SGHAT, CDR2 FQNNGV. V shed 2 bases and J 7 bases; nucleotides not matched to a gene: 7. Full variable domain (rest looked up from reference TRBV11-2 and TRBJ1-4): EAGVAQSPRYKIIEKRQSVAFWCNPISGHATLYWYQQILGQGPKLLIQFQNNGVVDDSQLPKDRFSAERLKGVDSTLKIQPAKLEDSAVYLCASSLSPQGSEKLFFGSGTQLSVL.

In this sample, this clone turned up a few times. J is TRBJ1-3 and V is TRBV7-9; the match to TRBD1 covers 8 bases. V trimming: 7 bases; J trimming: 0 bases; junction bases outside the gene matches: 11. Germline V CDR1 and CDR2: SEHNR, FQNEAQ (reference sequence). This CDR3 has 17 amino acids. CDR3 sequence reads: CASTYWGGQGSGNTIYF. The CDR3, as DNA: TGTGCCAGCACGTATTGGGGAGGACAGGGCTCTGGAAACACCATATATTTT.

The J gene is TRBJ2-3, the V gene TRBV7-3, with a tentative D call TRBD2 (7 bases). Germline V gene data show CDR1 as SGHTA and CDR2 as FQGTGA. V was shortened by 3 bases and J by 3 bases, with 22 bases between the two germline ends. This CDR3 has 18 amino acids. This CDR3 is CASSLGARGGRGTDTQYF. As DNA, the CDR3 is TGTGCCAGCAGCTTGGGGGCGCGCGGCGGGAGAGGGACAGATACGCAGTATTTT. Combining the CDR3 with reference TRBV7-3 and TRBJ2-3 gives the whole variable domain GAGVSQTPSNKVTEKGKYVELRCDPISGHTALYWYRQSLGQGPEFLIYFQGTGAADDSGLPNDRFFAVRPEGSVSTLKIQRTERGDSAVYLCASSLGARGGRGTDTQYFGPGTRLTVL.

This chain links TRBV7-2 with TRBJ1-2, with 7 bases fitting TRBD1. The J segment lost 7 bases and the V segment lost 4 bases, leaving 9 bases of the junction unmatched. The germline gives CDR1 SGHTA, CDR2 FQGNSA. The CDR3 has 14 residues. The CDR3 DNA reads as TGTGCCAGCAGCTCGTTGACAGGGAGAGGTGGCTACACCTTC. Protein product: CASSSLTGRGGYTF.

The V call is TRBV11-2, the J call TRBJ2-4; possibly TRBD2 for D (6 bases). Germline-derived CDR1 and CDR2 are SGHAT and FQNNGV. V lost 6 bases, J lost 2 bases, and 8 bases lay in between. The CDR3 runs to 13 residues. CDR3 sequence (DNA): TGTGCCAGCAGGGAGGGAACCAAAAACATTCAGTACTTC. Protein: CASREGTKNIQYF.

The V gene is TRBV2, the J gene TRBJ2-5, with 9 nucleotides matching TRBD2. The CDR3 loop spans 13 amino acids. The V and J ends lost 11 bases and 2 bases, in that order; junction bases with no gene match: 6. In germline, CDR1 is SNHLY, CDR2 FYNNEI. The CDR3 DNA reads as TGTGCCGGGTCTAGCGGGGTTCAAGAGACCCAGTACTTC. It encodes CAGSSGVQETQYF.

The CDR3 nucleotides read TGTGCCAGCAGCTTGGTACCAGGGTGGGGCACAGATACGCAGTATTTT. Translating gives CASSLVPGWGTDTQYF. The rearrangement joins TRBV5-6 to TRBJ2-3; TRBD1 is a possible D gene (5 bases). V shed 0 bases and J shed 1 base, with 12 bases lying between them. Germline lookup yields CDR1 SGHDT and CDR2 YYEEEE. The CDR3 is 16 amino acids.

The rearrangement joins TRBV30 to TRBJ1-2; D gene unclear. This CDR3 comprises 14 residues. The V gene lost 1 base and the J gene lost 2 bases, with 11 bases spanning the gap. Looked up from germline, CDR1 is GTSNPN and CDR2 is SVGIG (reference sequence). In DNA, the CDR3 is TGTGCCTGGAGTGCCCCCCCCAGGAACTATGGCTACACCTTC. As protein: CAWSAPPRNYGYTF. The full variable domain, rest sourced from reference TRBV30 and TRBJ1-2, is SQTIHQWPATLVQPVGSPLSLECTVEGTSNPNLYWYRQAAGRGLQLLFYSVGIGQISSEVPQNLSASRPQDRQFILSSKKLLLSDSGFYLCAWSAPPRNYGYTFGSGTRLTVV.

The J gene is TRBJ2-1, the V gene TRBV18, with 7 bases that match TRBD2. CDR3 size: 15 residues. Germline CDR1 and CDR2: KGHSH and LQKENI. Trimming removed 3 bases from V and 6 bases from J; junction bases left unmatched: 8. CDR3 loop: CASSPEGLDRNEQFF. The DNA of the CDR3 is TGTGCCAGCTCACCCGAAGGACTAGACCGCAATGAGCAGTTCTTC.

The gene calls are TRBV13 and TRBJ1-1; 8 nucleotides agree with TRBD1. This CDR3 comprises 14 residues. CDR1 and CDR2 (germline): PRHDT, FYEKMQ (reference sequence). Trimming took 4 bases from V and 1 from J; bases not matched to a gene: 2. The CDR3 protein is CASSYDRGNTEAFF. The CDR3 DNA reads TGTGCCAGCAGCTACGACAGGGGGAACACTGAAGCTTTCTTT.

V usage is TRBV5-4 and J usage is TRBJ2-2; D is ambiguous. Trimming removed 2 bases from V and 2 bases from J, with 7 bases in between. CDR3 length: 14 amino acids. Germline-derived CDR1 and CDR2 are SGHNT and YYREEE (reference sequence). The chain's CDR3 is CASSFSYNTGELFF. The CDR3, as DNA: TGTGCCAGCAGCTTCAGTTACAACACCGGGGAGCTGTTTTTT.

Here the CDR3 reads CASSIDLYSNYGYTF. CDR3 bases: TGTGCCAGTAGTATAGATCTATACAGCAACTATGGCTACACCTTC. J is TRBJ1-2 and V is TRBV19; D is ambiguous. Germline V CDR1 and CDR2: LNHDA, SQIVND (reference sequence). Trimming removed 0 bases from V and 2 bases from J, with 10 bases in between. The CDR3 consists of 15 residues. Together with reference TRBV19 and TRBJ1-2, the CDR3 gives the full variable domain: DGGITQSPKYLFRKEGQNVTLSCEQNLNHDAMYWYRQDPGQGLRLIYYSQIVNDFQKGDIAEGYSVSREKKESFPLTVTSAQKNPTAFYLCASSIDLYSNYGYTFGSGTRLTVV.

The rearrangement links TRBV5-1 to TRBJ2-1; D is ambiguous. CDR3 length equals 12 residues. Germline CDR1 SGHRS, CDR2 YFSETQ. Deletions cut 3 bases from V and 3 bases from J, with 4 bases between. DNA for the CDR3: TGCGCCAGCAGCTCGTTCTACAATGAGCAGTTCTTC. It translates to CASSSFYNEQFF.

This sequence joins TRBV11-2 and TRBJ2-1; TRBD2 matches 7 bases. The V and J ends lost 5 bases and 9 bases, in that order; junction bases with no gene match: 7. CDR1 is SGHAT and CDR2 is FQNNGV in the germline V gene. The length of the CDR3 is 13 residues. The chain's CDR3 is CASSITSVGEQFF. CDR3 sequence (DNA): TGTGCCAGCAGCATCACTAGCGTTGGTGAGCAGTTCTTC.

This clone was recorded only once. This chain connects TRBV13 to TRBJ1-2, with no clear D. V was cut by 2 bases and J by 3 bases, with 7 bases left in between. This CDR3 is 13 amino acids long. Germline CDR1 reads PRHDT; CDR2 reads FYEKMQ (reference sequence). As DNA, the CDR3 is TGTGCCAGCAGCTTAAGGGAGGACTATGGCTACACCTTC. Amino acid sequence: CASSLREDYGYTF.

This clone has more than one count but fewer than ten. V usage is TRBV10-2 and J usage is TRBJ2-7; TRBD2 agrees at 7 bases. Germline trimming cut 4 bases from V and 5 bases from J; bases unmatched to any gene: 5. In germline, CDR1 is WSHSY, CDR2 SAAADI. The CDR3 is 13 amino acids. The CDR3 sequence is CASSGQRGNEQYF. The CDR3 coding sequence is TGCGCCAGCAGTGGGCAGCGGGGAAACGAGCAGTACTTC.

The chain couples TRBV5-1 to TRBJ2-3; 8 bases fit TRBD2. Per the germline V gene, CDR1 is SGHRS and CDR2 is YFSETQ. V was clipped by 1 base and J by 11 bases; unmatched bases: 15. The CDR3 covers 16 residues. The CDR3, as DNA: TGCGCCAGCAGCTTGTCCCTCAGCGGGGGCCCGGTCGGGCAGTATTTT. Translated, it gives CASSLSLSGGPVGQYF. The whole variable domain, filled in from reference TRBV5-1 and TRBJ2-3, reads KAGVTQTPRYLIKTRGQQVTLSCSPISGHRSVSWYQQTPGQGLQFLFEYFSETQRNKGNFPGRFSGRQFSNSRSEMNVSTLELGDSALYLCASSLSLSGGPVGQYFGPGTRLTVL.

This sequence joins TRBV11-2 and TRBJ2-2, with 15 bases aligning to TRBD2. This CDR3 has 18 residues. The trim removed 5 bases at V and 5 bases at J, leaving 9 bases unmatched. Germline V gives CDR1 SGHAT, CDR2 FQNNGV. The CDR3 protein is CASSVWTSGRARTGELFF. The DNA of the CDR3 is TGTGCCAGCAGCGTCTGGACTAGCGGGAGGGCACGGACCGGGGAGCTGTTTTTT. The variable domain in full, with the rest retrieved from reference TRBV11-2 and TRBJ2-2, is EAGVAQSPRYKIIEKRQSVAFWCNPISGHATLYWYQQILGQGPKLLIQFQNNGVVDDSQLPKDRFSAERLKGVDSTLKIQPAKLEDSAVYLCASSVWTSGRARTGELFFGEGSRLTVL.

This chain connects TRBV9 to TRBJ2-1, with TRBD2 matching 10 bases. The CDR3 is 15 amino acids. The V gene's germline CDR1 is SGDLS and CDR2 YYNGEE. Unmatched junction bases numbered 9, after V lost 4 bases and J lost 8 bases. The CDR3 DNA reads TGTGCCAGCAGCCCCCTAGCGGGAGTTGGCCATGAGCAGTTCTTC. This codes for CASSPLAGVGHEQFF.

This chain's CDR3 is CASSSFAGVLETQYF. The CDR3 DNA follows: TGTGCCAGCAGTTCCTTCGCCGGGGTTTTGGAGACCCAGTACTTC. The chain links TRBV6-6 to TRBJ2-5; perhaps TRBD2 as D (5 bases). The V gene's germline CDR1 is MNHNY and CDR2 SVGAGI (reference sequence). This CDR3 comprises 15 residues. The V end was cut by 4 bases, the J end by 5 bases, with 17 bases between.

Only one count was recorded for this clone. The chain couples TRBV6-1 to TRBJ1-2, with no clear D. Trimming removed 1 base from V and 5 bases from J, with 8 bases in between. The CDR3 is 13 residues long. Germline CDR1 is MNHNS and CDR2 is SASEGT. The CDR3 DNA sequence: TGTGCCAGCAGTGAAGGGAGCCGGTATGGCTACACCTTC. Translation: CASSEGSRYGYTF.

The chain carries TRBV29-1 and TRBJ2-5, with 7 bases identical to TRBD2. Germline CDR1 is SQVTM and CDR2 is ANQGSEA. The CDR3 is made up of 12 amino acids. Trimming at V came to 5 bases and at J to 5 bases, leaving 5 bases not matched to a gene. The CDR3 sequence is CSVREGQETQYF. The CDR3 nucleotides read TGCAGCGTTAGGGAGGGGCAGGAGACCCAGTACTTC.

V and J are TRBV6-5 and TRBJ2-7, with D perhaps matching TRBD2 (6 bases). There are 15 residues in the CDR3. CDR1 is MNHEY, CDR2 SVGAGI, per germline. Trimming cost V 2 bases and J 0 bases, with 11 bases left between them. The DNA for the CDR3 is TGTGCCAGCAGTTACGCCGGGGGTGACTCCTACGAGCAGTACTTC. It specifies CASSYAGGDSYEQYF.

The V and J genes are TRBV5-1 and TRBJ2-2, with D perhaps TRBD1 (6 bases). CDR3 length: 17 amino acids. CDR1 is SGHRS, CDR2 YFSETQ, per germline. The V gene lost 5 bases and the J gene lost 2 bases, with 19 bases spanning the gap. CDR3: CASSSSPTGQNTGELFF. In DNA, the CDR3 is TGCGCCAGCAGTTCCTCCCCCACAGGGCAAAACACCGGGGAGCTGTTTTTT.

J is TRBJ2-5 and V is TRBV19; D unresolved. Matching the DNA end better, TRBJ2-7 makes the J call doubtful. CDR3 length: 14 residues. CDR1 is LNHDA and CDR2 is SQIVND in the germline V gene (reference sequence). The CDR3 coding sequence is TGTGCCAGTAGTATATCCGACACTTCCTACGAGCAGTACTTC. Translating it yields CASSISDTSYEQYF.

The gene calls are TRBV7-9 and TRBJ2-2; tentative D call: TRBD1 (5 bases). Germline V gene data show CDR1 as SEHNR and CDR2 as FQNEAQ (reference sequence). With 3 bases removed from V and 6 bases from J, the gap between germline ends came to 14 bases. The CDR3 covers 15 residues. The CDR3 DNA sequence: TGTGCCAGCAGCTTTCGCCCCTCGACAGCCGGGGAGCTGTTTTTT. It encodes CASSFRPSTAGELFF.